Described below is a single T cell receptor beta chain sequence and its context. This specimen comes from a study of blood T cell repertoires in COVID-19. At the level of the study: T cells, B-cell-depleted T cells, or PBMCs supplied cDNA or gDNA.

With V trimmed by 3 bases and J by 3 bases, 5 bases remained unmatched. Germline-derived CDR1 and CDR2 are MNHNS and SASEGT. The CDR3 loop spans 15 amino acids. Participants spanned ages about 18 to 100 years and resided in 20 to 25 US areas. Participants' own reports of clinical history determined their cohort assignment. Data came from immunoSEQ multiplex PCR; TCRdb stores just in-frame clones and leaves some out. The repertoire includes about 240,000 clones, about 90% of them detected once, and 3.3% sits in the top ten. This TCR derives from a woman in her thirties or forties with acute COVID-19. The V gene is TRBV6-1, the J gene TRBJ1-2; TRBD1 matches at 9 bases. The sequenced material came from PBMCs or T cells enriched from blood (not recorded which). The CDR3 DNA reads TGTGCCAGCAGTGATACAGGGGGCAAAGACTATGGCTACACCTTC. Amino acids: CASSDTGGKDYGYTF.